This TCR beta chain originates from a study of T cells in Graves' hyperthyroidism and ophthalmopathy. Study details: Peripheral blood was collected at initial diagnosis, before any treatment.

Not enrolled were patients with uncontrolled infection, other autoimmune disease, pregnancy or lactation. Fresh peripheral blood, around 10 ml, yielded the PBMCs. The study's findings and limits: Among thyroid clonotypes expanded above 0.001, most also appeared in blood.

The TCR beta CDR3 regions underwent amplification using RNA transcripts as the source. First-round RT-PCR with HTBI primers amplified the TCR CDR3 region. TCRdb ran MiXCR on the multiplex PCR reads and lists one entry per CDR3 protein. Here the sample spans 800,000 or so distinct CDR3 sequences, over 35% being singletons. The CDR3 covers 15 residues. Germline lookup yields CDR1 KGHDR and CDR2 SFDVKD. Trimming left V 4 bases short and J 5 bases short, with 16 bases between. Remarks on this clonotype: Its matching antigen is unknown.

Sequencing was performed on blood. The chain uses TRBV24-1 and TRBJ2-5, with D possibly being TRBD1 or TRBD2 (5 bases each). This sequence originates from a young man with Graves' hyperthyroidism. The chain's CDR3 is CATSDPSGTRETQYF. In nucleotides, the CDR3 is TGTGCCACCAGTGACCCCTCCGGGACGAGGGAGACCCAGTACTTC.